Following are 10 T cell receptor beta chains from one sample sequenced in a study of beta chain features in type 1 diabetes (dated by TCRdb to the late 2010s). Receptor amplification or capture employed the immunoSEQ multiplex PCR assay. The entire amount of isolated RNA was reverse transcribed using the High Capacity cDNA Reverse Transcription Kit, so the sequenced TCRB transcripts were expressed ones. TCRdb's version of the immuneACCESS table is confined to in-frame rearrangements and falls short of the full clone set. An unresolved V gene accounts for under half of the shortfall where checked; the remainder is of unknown origin. The sample table holds some 44,000 clones, of which over 50% were seen once. The ten largest clonotypes hold roughly 2% of the sample. Source material: Tregs from blood. The meaning of the sample's cell subset or site label: regulatory CD4+ T cells. These receptors were taken from a young woman in good health.

The chain carries TRBV6-6 and TRBJ1-6, with D perhaps TRBD1 (6 bases). Per the germline V gene, CDR1 is MNHNY and CDR2 is SVGAGI (reference sequence). The V gene lost 6 bases and the J gene lost 7 bases, with 13 bases spanning the gap. CDR3 length equals 14 residues. The CDR3 loop is CASSDRDKNSPLHF. In nucleotides, the CDR3 is TGTGCCAGCAGCGATCGGGACAAGAATTCACCCCTCCACTTT.

This rearrangement joins TRBV20-1 to TRBJ2-7; possibly TRBD1 for D (6 bases). Trimming pared 3 bases from V and 4 bases from J, leaving 7 bases between. The CDR3 runs to 11 residues. Germline CDR1 and CDR2: DFQATT and SNEGSKA (reference sequence). The CDR3 is CSASTGYEQYF. CDR3 sequence (DNA): TGCAGTGCTAGCACAGGGTACGAGCAGTACTTC.

This clone is medium-sized within its sample. The chain carries TRBV7-8 and TRBJ1-1; the D is unclear. CDR1 and CDR2 from the germline V gene are SGHVS and FQNEAQ. V lost 6 bases and J lost 1, with 9 bases in between. CDR3 length: 13 residues. CDR3 DNA: TGTGCCAGCAGGCGTGTCCGGAACACTGAAGCTTTCTTT. It is translated as CASRRVRNTEAFF.

V is TRBV9 and J is TRBJ2-5; the D gene is possibly TRBD2 (5 bases). The CDR3 has 15 amino acids. Germline CDR1 is SGDLS and CDR2 is YYNGEE. Trimming removed 4 bases from V and 5 bases from J, with 18 bases in between. The CDR3, as DNA: TGTGCCAGCAGCTGGATGGGTCGGGAAGATGAGACCCAGTACTTC. Its translation is CASSWMGREDETQYF.

This clone was observed a handful of times. The chain joins TRBV4-3 to TRBJ2-1; D not certain. V was trimmed by 0 bases and J by 6 bases, leaving 9 bases between them. This CDR3 contains 14 residues. The germline V gene encodes CDR1 LGHNA and CDR2 YSLEER. The CDR3 here is CASSQDLVRNEQFF. The CDR3 DNA sequence: TGCGCCAGCAGCCAAGATCTCGTGCGCAATGAGCAGTTCTTC.

This clone came up once. V is TRBV30 and J is TRBJ2-7; 11 nucleotides line up with TRBD2. Germline CDR1 reads GTSNPN; CDR2 reads SVGIG (reference sequence). J lost 2 bases, V lost 0 bases, and 3 bases had no gene match. This CDR3 spans 15 amino acids. DNA for the CDR3: TGTGCCTGGAGTGTACAGGGACTAGCGGCCTACGAGCAGTACTTC. Protein product: CAWSVQGLAAYEQYF.

The genes are TRBV30 and TRBJ1-1; 7 bases line up with TRBD1. V lost 4 bases to trimming and J lost 8 bases; unmatched junction nucleotides: 7. CDR1 and CDR2 from the germline V gene are GTSNPN and SVGIG (reference sequence). The CDR3 covers 12 residues. The CDR3 nucleotides are TGTGCCTGGACCTTCCTGGACAGGGAAGCTTTCTTT. Translating it yields CAWTFLDREAFF.

This clone occurred a few times. This chain connects TRBV5-4 to TRBJ2-1, with 15 bases aligning to TRBD2. The CDR3 is 18 residues long. Looked up from germline, CDR1 is SGHNT and CDR2 is YYREEE (reference sequence). The trim removed 3 bases at V and 1 base at J, leaving 5 bases unmatched. The CDR3 reads CASSSLGTSGRSYNEQFF. The CDR3 coding sequence is TGTGCCAGCAGCTCCCTTGGGACTAGCGGGAGGTCCTACAATGAGCAGTTCTTC.

The chain combines TRBV28 with TRBJ1-5; TRBD1 matches 7 bases. Germline trimming cut 6 bases from V and 3 bases from J; bases unmatched to any gene: 5. The CDR3 is 14 amino acids. Germline V gene data show CDR1 as MDHEN and CDR2 as SYDVKM. CDR3: CASSQQGNNQPQHF. The CDR3 region has the DNA TGTGCCAGCAGCCAACAGGGGAACAATCAGCCCCAGCATTTT.

As concerns this clone: At one boundary the junction diverges from the germline segment, which might be a read error. The chain employs TRBV30 and TRBJ2-7, with 8 bases lining up with TRBD1. Germline V gene lookup returns CDR1 GTSNPN and CDR2 SVGIG (reference sequence). The CDR3 contains 11 residues. The CDR3 reads CAWRTGDRSLF. For the CDR3, the DNA is TGTGCCTGGAGGACTGGGGACAGGTCTCTCTTC.